Listed below are T cell receptor beta chains from one sample, sequenced in a study of cytomegalovirus exposure and HLA in healthy donors. TCRdb's table, derived via immunoSEQ multiplex PCR, lists solely in-frame clones and lacks some. This sample carries around 120,000 clones, around 78% of them seen once, and the ten largest clones take about 3.5%. The sequencing sample was made of PBMCs. These receptors all come from a woman in her twenties or thirties in good health and CMV-seropositive. Both conserved end residues are part of each CDR3. A D gene is named only where the DNA matches it firmly. Rows give clone size only sometimes, using once, few, many, or a class for an expanded clone.

size: few; D: TRBD1; V: TRBV25-1; J: TRBJ1-1; DNA: TGTGCCAGCAGTGCCCCAGACAGGGGAAACACTGAAGCTTTCTTT; CDR3: CASSAPDRGNTEAFF
size: .; D: .; V: TRBV4-3; J: TRBJ2-1; DNA: TGCGCCAGCAGCCATGGGACTCCTGACAATGAGCAGTTCTTC; CDR3: CASSHGTPDNEQFF
size: .; D: TRBD2; V: TRBV5-1; J: TRBJ2-2; DNA: TGCGCCAGCAGCTACCGTCCCGGGACTAGCGGGGACACCGGGGAGCTGTTTTTT; CDR3: CASSYRPGTSGDTGELFF
size: once; D: .; V: TRBV7-9; J: TRBJ2-7; DNA: TGTGCCAGCAGCTTACGGGTTTACGAGCAGTACTTC; CDR3: CASSLRVYEQYF
size: .; D: .; V: TRBV18; J: TRBJ1-1; DNA: TGTGCCAGCTCACCGGGGCAGGGTAACACTGAAGCTTTCTTT; CDR3: CASSPGQGNTEAFF
size: .; D: .; V: TRBV7-9; J: TRBJ1-1; DNA: TGTGCCAGCAGCCCTACAGCGAACACTGAAGCTTTCTTT; CDR3: CASSPTANTEAFF
size: .; D: .; V: TRBV19; J: TRBJ2-2; DNA: TGTGCCAGTAGCCCTGGTATACGGGGCACCGGGGAGCTGTTTTTT; CDR3: CASSPGIRGTGELFF
size: .; D: .; V: TRBV4-1; J: TRBJ1-1; DNA: TGCGCCAGCAGCCAAGAAGGCAGGGCGAACACTGAAGCTTTCTTT; CDR3: CASSQEGRANTEAFF
size: .; D: TRBD1; V: TRBV27; J: TRBJ2-7; DNA: TGTGCCAGCTGGAGGACAGGGAGCTCCTACGAGCAGTACTTC; CDR3: CASWRTGSSYEQYF
size: few; D: TRBD1; V: TRBV5-1; J: TRBJ2-7; DNA: TGCGCCAGCAGAGGAACCTGGGACAGGACGAACGAGCAGTACTTC; CDR3: CASRGTWDRTNEQYF
size: .; D: .; V: TRBV6-1; J: TRBJ2-3; DNA: TGTGCCAGCAGCGTGGCAGGGGTCACAGATACGCAGTATTTT; CDR3: CASSVAGVTDTQYF
size: few; D: TRBD1; V: TRBV4-1; J: TRBJ2-6; DNA: TGCGCCAGCAGCCAAGAGTCAGGGGGCGCGGCCTCTGGGGCCAACGTCCTGACTTTC; CDR3: CASSQESGGAASGANVLTF
size: .; D: TRBD2; V: TRBV6-1; J: TRBJ2-5; DNA: TGTGCCAGCATGAAAGGACTAGATCGAGAGACCCAGTACTTC; CDR3: CASMKGLDRETQYF
size: .; D: .; V: TRBV29-1; J: TRBJ1-5; DNA: TGCAGCGTTGACTTCGATCGCGGCAATCAGCCCCAGCATTTT; CDR3: CSVDFDRGNQPQHF
size: few; D: TRBD1; V: TRBV5-4; J: TRBJ2-7; DNA: TGTGCCAGCAGCTCGCAACCAACAGGGGTCTACGAGCAGTACTTC; CDR3: CASSSQPTGVYEQYF
size: .; D: .; V: TRBV9; J: TRBJ1-5; DNA: TGTGCCAGCAGCGTATCCGTAAATCAGCCCCAGCATTTT; CDR3: CASSVSVNQPQHF
size: .; D: .; V: TRBV7-6; J: TRBJ2-3; DNA: TGTGCCAGCAGCTTGACAGGAAACACAGATACGCAGTATTTT; CDR3: CASSLTGNTDTQYF
size: few; D: TRBD1; V: TRBV7-9; J: TRBJ1-6; DNA: TGTGCCAGCAGCCCTGCAGACAGGGTACAATCACCCCTCCACTTT; CDR3: CASSPADRVQSPLHF
size: .; D: TRBD2; V: TRBV5-1; J: TRBJ2-1; DNA: TGCGCCAGCAGCGACCGCGGGGGAAACAATGAGCAGTTCTTC; CDR3: CASSDRGGNNEQFF
size: .; D: .; V: TRBV28; J: TRBJ1-6; DNA: TGTGCCAGCACCACCCGGGATTCACCCCTCCACTTT; CDR3: CASTTRDSPLHF
size: .; D: TRBD2; V: TRBV15; J: TRBJ2-1; DNA: TGCGCCACCAGCAGCCCGGGACTAGCGGGGGGCCAGAGCTCCTACAATGAGCAGTTCTTC; CDR3: CATSSPGLAGGQSSYNEQFF
size: .; D: TRBD1; V: TRBV18; J: TRBJ1-1; DNA: TGTGCCAGCTCACCATTTTCGGCCGGGACAGGAACTGAAGCTTTCTTT; CDR3: CASSPFSAGTGTEAFF
size: once; D: .; V: TRBV28; J: TRBJ1-4; DNA: TGTGCCAGCAGTCCCCATCGAGGGATGGCTGAAAAACTGTTTTTT; CDR3: CASSPHRGMAEKLFF
size: .; D: TRBD1; V: TRBV11-2; J: TRBJ2-2; DNA: TGTGCCAGCAGCCGGGACAGGGACACCGGGGAGCTGTTTTTT; CDR3: CASSRDRDTGELFF
size: .; D: .; V: TRBV5-4; J: TRBJ2-2; DNA: TGTGCCAGCAGCTCTCGGGGGACCCTTACCGGGGAGCTGTTTTTT; CDR3: CASSSRGTLTGELFF
size: once; D: .; V: TRBV6-4; J: TRBJ2-1; DNA: TGTGCCAGCAGTGAGTCGGGACTGCCCTACAATGAGCAGTTCTTC; CDR3: CASSESGLPYNEQFF
size: .; D: TRBD2; V: TRBV9; J: TRBJ2-1; DNA: TGTGCCAGCAGCGTAGAATTGGAAGCGGGGGGGTTGGACAATGAGCAGTTCTTC; CDR3: CASSVELEAGGLDNEQFF
size: .; D: TRBD2; V: TRBV27; J: TRBJ2-7; DNA: TGTGCCAGCAGTCCCGGGACTAGCGGGATTTCCTACGAGCAGTACTTC; CDR3: CASSPGTSGISYEQYF
size: .; D: .; V: TRBV5-6; J: TRBJ2-1; DNA: TGTGCCAGCAGCTTGGGACAGTTTTACAATGAGCAGTTCTTC; CDR3: CASSLGQFYNEQFF
size: .; D: TRBD2; V: TRBV7-2; J: TRBJ2-2; DNA: TGTGCCAGCATCCGGGGGGACGGGTTCGGGGAGCTGTTTTTT; CDR3: CASIRGDGFGELFF
size: .; D: TRBD2; V: TRBV11-2; J: TRBJ2-3; DNA: TGTGCCAGCAGACTAGCGGGGTCTCCCACAGATACGCAGTATTTT; CDR3: CASRLAGSPTDTQYF
size: many; D: .; V: TRBV7-8; J: TRBJ1-2; DNA: TGTGCCAGCAGCCCCCCCGACGGGTTCTATGGCTACACCTTC; CDR3: CASSPPDGFYGYTF
size: .; D: TRBD2; V: TRBV5-1; J: TRBJ2-1; DNA: TGCGCCAGCAGCTTGGCAGCTAGCGGGGGGTACAATGAGCAGTTCTTC; CDR3: CASSLAASGGYNEQFF
size: .; D: TRBD1; V: TRBV28; J: TRBJ1-1; DNA: TGTGCCAGCAGTCCTTGGCGAGACAGGGGTCCATTCACTGAAGCTTTCTTT; CDR3: CASSPWRDRGPFTEAFF
size: .; D: TRBD1; V: TRBV6-1; J: TRBJ2-1; DNA: TGTGCCAGCAGTGTGGGACAGGAGACCTACAATGAGCAGTTCTTC; CDR3: CASSVGQETYNEQFF
size: .; D: TRBD2; V: TRBV6-5; J: TRBJ2-5; DNA: TGTGCCAGCCTGGGGGGGGAGACCCAGTACTTC; CDR3: CASLGGETQYF
size: .; D: .; V: TRBV7-2; J: TRBJ2-3; DNA: TGTGCCAGCAAAACACCGAGCACAGATACGCAGTATTTT; CDR3: CASKTPSTDTQYF
size: .; D: .; V: TRBV19; J: TRBJ1-1; DNA: TGTGCCAGTAGTATCCCACAGGGAGTAGCTTTCTTT; CDR3: CASSIPQGVAFF
size: .; D: .; V: TRBV28; J: TRBJ1-3; DNA: TGTGCCAGCAGGTTTGGGGGGGTTGGAAACACCATATATTTT; CDR3: CASRFGGVGNTIYF
size: .; D: .; V: TRBV9; J: TRBJ2-3; DNA: TGTGCCAGCAGCGTATCGACAGATCGCCGAAGCACAGATACGCAGTATTTT; CDR3: CASSVSTDRRSTDTQYF
size: .; D: .; V: TRBV7-8; J: TRBJ1-4; DNA: TGTGCCAGCAGCTTAGTGAGGGAAAAACTGTTTTTT; CDR3: CASSLVREKLFF
size: .; D: TRBD2; V: TRBV4-1; J: TRBJ2-3; DNA: TGCGCCAGCAGCCACCCGGTAGCGGGGGGAGGTGATACGCAGTATTTT; CDR3: CASSHPVAGGGDTQYF
size: once; D: .; V: TRBV7-3; J: TRBJ2-2; DNA: TGTGCCAGCAGCTCTACGAACACCGGGGAGCTGTTTTTT; CDR3: CASSSTNTGELFF
size: .; D: .; V: TRBV19; J: TRBJ2-5; DNA: TGTGCCAGTAGTATGGGGGGACAGCAAGAGACCCAGTACTTC; CDR3: CASSMGGQQETQYF
size: .; D: .; V: TRBV20-1; J: TRBJ1-1; DNA: TGCAGTGCTAGTTTGAACAGTGAAGCTTTCTTT; CDR3: CSASLNSEAFF
size: .; D: .; V: TRBV29-1; J: TRBJ1-2; DNA: TGCAGCGCCCGGGCCCAGGGAAGGGCCTATGGCTACACCTTC; CDR3: CSARAQGRAYGYTF
size: .; D: .; V: TRBV2; J: TRBJ2-3; DNA: TGTGCCAGCAGTGAAGACTGGGATACGCAGTATTTT; CDR3: CASSEDWDTQYF
size: .; D: TRBD1; V: TRBV18; J: TRBJ1-4; DNA: TGTGCCAGCTCACCCTGGGGACAGGGTCGTGAAAAACTGTTTTTT; CDR3: CASSPWGQGREKLFF
size: .; D: TRBD1; V: TRBV29-1; J: TRBJ1-1; DNA: TGCAGCGGAGGACAGGGGGGGAACACTGAAGCTTTCTTT; CDR3: CSGGQGGNTEAFF
size: once; D: TRBD2; V: TRBV9; J: TRBJ2-7; DNA: TGTGCCAGCAGCGTAGGGGGAGCGGGGGGCTACGAGCAGTACTTC; CDR3: CASSVGGAGGYEQYF
size: .; D: TRBD1; V: TRBV5-6; J: TRBJ2-5; DNA: TGTGCCAGCAGCTTGATGGACAGGGGTAAGACCCAGTACTTC; CDR3: CASSLMDRGKTQYF
size: .; D: TRBD2; V: TRBV6-5; J: TRBJ2-5; DNA: TGTGCCAGCAGTTACGGGAGTAGCGGGATATTCGGGACCCAGTACTTC; CDR3: CASSYGSSGIFGTQYF
size: few; D: TRBD1; V: TRBV7-9; J: TRBJ2-3; DNA: TGTGCCAGCAGGTCAACCGGGACAGGGGGCTGGGATACGCAGTATTTT; CDR3: CASRSTGTGGWDTQYF
size: .; D: TRBD1; V: TRBV6-1; J: TRBJ2-5; DNA: TGTGCCAGCAGTTCCGAGGGGGCAAAGCCGACCCAGTACTTC; CDR3: CASSSEGAKPTQYF
size: .; D: TRBD2; V: TRBV7-8; J: TRBJ2-3; DNA: TGTGCCAGCAGCCCACGAGGTAGCGGGGGGGCCCCACTTAGGACAGATACGCAGTATTTT; CDR3: CASSPRGSGGAPLRTDTQYF
size: .; D: TRBD1; V: TRBV5-1; J: TRBJ1-4; DNA: TGCGCCAGCAGCGCCTGGACAGGGGCAACTAATGAAAAACTGTTTTTT; CDR3: CASSAWTGATNEKLFF
size: .; D: TRBD2; V: TRBV28; J: TRBJ2-5; DNA: TGTGCCAGCTGGGGCGGGGGGGCCTGGGAGACCCAGTACTTC; CDR3: CASWGGGAWETQYF
size: .; D: TRBD1; V: TRBV5-4; J: TRBJ2-3; DNA: TGTGCCAGCAGCATAGGGACAGCAGATACGCAGTATTTT; CDR3: CASSIGTADTQYF
size: few; D: .; V: TRBV19; J: TRBJ1-2; DNA: TGTGCCAGTTGCCGGGAACCTAACTATGGCTACACCTTC; CDR3: CASCREPNYGYTF
size: few; D: .; V: TRBV7-2; J: TRBJ1-6; DNA: TGTGCCAGCAGCTTAGATATGGGGCGCGTTAATTCACCCCTCCACTTT; CDR3: CASSLDMGRVNSPLHF